The clone carrying this TCR beta chain was picked up a small number of times. Its target is unknown. Germline V gene sequence: CDR1 SGHVS, CDR2 FQNEAQ. V shed 5 bases and J shed 8 bases, with 6 bases lying between them. This CDR3 has 11 residues. This sample was included in a study of T cells after yellow fever vaccination. Whole-study results and caveats: Sorted repertoires could include abundant contaminating clonotypes from bulk cells.

The study made its TCR cDNA through 5'RACE template switching. That step introduced a universal primer site along with UMIs. TCRdb re-called the 5' RACE reads through MiXCR, storing one row per CDR3 protein. The sample has a few hundred thousand distinct CDR3 sequences; about 6.6% are singletons. This TCR derives from a young man who received the YFV17D yellow fever vaccine. The starting material was PBMCs, obtained around 45 days after the first yellow fever vaccination. This sequence joins TRBV7-8 and TRBJ2-2; unclear D gene. The CDR3: CASSGLGELFF. CDR3 bases: TGTGCCAGCAGCGGATTGGGGGAGCTGTTTTTT. The full variable domain, its missing parts supplied by reference TRBV7-8 and TRBJ2-2, is GAGVSQSPRYKVAKRGQDVALRCDPISGHVSLFWYQQALGQGPEFLTYFQNEAQLDKSGLPSDRFFAERPEGSVSTLKIQRTQQEDSAVYLCASSGLGELFFGEGSRLTVL.